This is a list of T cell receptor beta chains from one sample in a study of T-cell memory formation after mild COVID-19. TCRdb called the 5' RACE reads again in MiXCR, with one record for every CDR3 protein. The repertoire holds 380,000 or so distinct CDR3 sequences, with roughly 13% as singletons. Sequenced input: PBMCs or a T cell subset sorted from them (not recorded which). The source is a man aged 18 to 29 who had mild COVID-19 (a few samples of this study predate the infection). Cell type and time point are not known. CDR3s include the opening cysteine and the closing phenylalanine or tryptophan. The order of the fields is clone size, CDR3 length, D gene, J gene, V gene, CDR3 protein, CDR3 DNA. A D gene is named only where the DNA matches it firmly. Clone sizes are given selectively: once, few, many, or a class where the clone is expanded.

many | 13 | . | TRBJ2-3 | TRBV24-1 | CATSDPGTDTQYF | TGTGCCACCAGTGACCCAGGGACAGATACGCAGTATTTT
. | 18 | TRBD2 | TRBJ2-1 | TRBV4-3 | CASSQDRTSGGYPGEQFF | TGCGCCAGCAGCCAAGATAGAACTAGCGGGGGGTACCCGGGTGAGCAGTTCTTC
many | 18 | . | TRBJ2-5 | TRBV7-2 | CASSLTGKRSRLQETQYF | TGTGCCAGCAGCCTCACAGGGAAACGGAGTAGATTACAAGAGACCCAGTACTTC
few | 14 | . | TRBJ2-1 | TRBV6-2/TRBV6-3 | CASTLVGAYNEQFF | TGTGCCAGCACCCTTGTGGGCGCCTACAATGAGCAGTTCTTC
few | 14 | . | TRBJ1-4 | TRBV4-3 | CASSQERVNEKLFF | TGCGCCAGCAGCCAAGAACGAGTTAATGAAAAACTGTTTTTT
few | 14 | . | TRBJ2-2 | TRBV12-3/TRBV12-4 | CASSSDTGAGELFF | TGTGCCAGCAGTTCCGATACAGGAGCCGGGGAGCTGTTTTTT
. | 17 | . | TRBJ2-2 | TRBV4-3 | CASSQPFGSRAPGELFF | TGCGCCAGCAGCCAACCCTTCGGGAGCCGGGCCCCCGGGGAGCTGTTTTTT
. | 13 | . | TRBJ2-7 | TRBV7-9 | CASSPPERREQYF | TGTGCCAGCAGCCCCCCCGAAAGGCGCGAGCAGTACTTC
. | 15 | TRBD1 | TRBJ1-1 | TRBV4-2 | CASSRPIRGRTEAFF | TGTGCCAGCAGCCGGCCAATTAGGGGGCGGACTGAAGCTTTCTTT
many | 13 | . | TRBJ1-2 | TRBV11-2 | CASSLYGVDGYTF | TGTGCCAGCAGCTTATATGGGGTCGATGGCTACACCTTC
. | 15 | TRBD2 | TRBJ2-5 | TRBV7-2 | CASSQTGTSRETQYF | TGTGCCAGCAGCCAGACCGGGACTAGCCGAGAGACCCAGTACTTC
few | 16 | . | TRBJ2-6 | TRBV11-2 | CASSFHGSTGANVLTF | TGTGCCAGCAGCTTTCATGGGTCCACTGGGGCCAACGTCCTGACTTTC
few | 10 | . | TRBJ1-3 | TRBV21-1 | CARTGNTIYF | TGTGCCAGGACTGGAAACACCATATATTTT
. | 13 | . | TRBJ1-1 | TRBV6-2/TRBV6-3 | CASRQEGGTEAFF | TGTGCCAGCAGGCAAGAGGGGGGCACTGAAGCTTTCTTT
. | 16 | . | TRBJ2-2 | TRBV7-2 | CASSPPFGQFTGELFF | TGTGCCAGCAGCCCGCCGTTCGGGCAGTTCACCGGGGAGCTGTTTTTT
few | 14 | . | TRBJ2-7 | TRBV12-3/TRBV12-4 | CASGEAGGPYEQYF | TGTGCCAGTGGGGAGGCAGGAGGACCCTACGAGCAGTACTTC
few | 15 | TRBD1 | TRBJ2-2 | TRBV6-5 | CAPGQGATNTGELFF | TGTGCCCCCGGACAGGGGGCGACGAACACCGGGGAGCTGTTTTTT
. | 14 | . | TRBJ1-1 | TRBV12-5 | CASGATGRNTEAFF | TGTGCTAGTGGCGCGACAGGACGGAACACTGAAGCTTTCTTT
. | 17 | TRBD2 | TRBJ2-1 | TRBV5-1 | CASSFRLAGGTYNEQFF | TGCGCCAGCAGCTTTAGGTTAGCGGGGGGCACCTACAATGAGCAGTTCTTC